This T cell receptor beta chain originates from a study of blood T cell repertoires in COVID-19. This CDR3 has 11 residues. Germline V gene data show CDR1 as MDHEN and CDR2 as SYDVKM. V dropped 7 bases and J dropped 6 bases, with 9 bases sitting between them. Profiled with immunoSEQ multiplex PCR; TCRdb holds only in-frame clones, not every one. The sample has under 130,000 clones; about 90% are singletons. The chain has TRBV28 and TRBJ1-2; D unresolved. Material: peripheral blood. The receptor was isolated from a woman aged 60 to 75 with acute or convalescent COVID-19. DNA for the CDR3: TGTGCCAGCAATTGGGCCAATGGCTACACCTTC. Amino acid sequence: CASNWANGYTF.